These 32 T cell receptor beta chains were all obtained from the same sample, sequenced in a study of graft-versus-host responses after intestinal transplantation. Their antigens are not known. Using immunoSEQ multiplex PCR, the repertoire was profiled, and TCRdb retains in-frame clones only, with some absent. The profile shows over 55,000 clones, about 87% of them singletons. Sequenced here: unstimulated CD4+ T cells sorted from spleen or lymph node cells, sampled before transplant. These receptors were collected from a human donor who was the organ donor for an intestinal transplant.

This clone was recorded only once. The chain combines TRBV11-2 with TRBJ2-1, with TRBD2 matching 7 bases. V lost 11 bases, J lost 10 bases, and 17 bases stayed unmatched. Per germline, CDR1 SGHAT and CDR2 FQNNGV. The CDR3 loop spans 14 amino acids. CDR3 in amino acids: CAATLSRGSREQFF. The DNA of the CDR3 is TGTGCCGCAACCTTATCGCGGGGGTCCCGGGAGCAGTTCTTC.

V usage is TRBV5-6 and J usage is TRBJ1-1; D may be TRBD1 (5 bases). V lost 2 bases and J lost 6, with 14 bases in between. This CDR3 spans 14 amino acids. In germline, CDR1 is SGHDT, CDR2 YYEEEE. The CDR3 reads CASSFLALGAEAFF. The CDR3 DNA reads TGTGCCAGCAGCTTTCTCGCGTTAGGGGCTGAAGCTTTCTTT.

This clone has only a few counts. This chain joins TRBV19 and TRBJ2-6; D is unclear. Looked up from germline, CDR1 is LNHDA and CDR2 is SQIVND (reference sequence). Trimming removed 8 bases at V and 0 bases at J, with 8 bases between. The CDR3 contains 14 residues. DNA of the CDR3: TGTGCCAGTTCTGAGAGCTCTGGGGCCAACGTCCTGACTTTC. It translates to CASSESSGANVLTF.

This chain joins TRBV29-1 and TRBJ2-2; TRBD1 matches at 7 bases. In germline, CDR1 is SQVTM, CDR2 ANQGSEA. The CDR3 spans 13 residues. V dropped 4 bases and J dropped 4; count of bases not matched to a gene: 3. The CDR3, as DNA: TGCAGCGTTGTAGAGGGGGCCACCGGGGAGCTGTTTTTT. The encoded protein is CSVVEGATGELFF.

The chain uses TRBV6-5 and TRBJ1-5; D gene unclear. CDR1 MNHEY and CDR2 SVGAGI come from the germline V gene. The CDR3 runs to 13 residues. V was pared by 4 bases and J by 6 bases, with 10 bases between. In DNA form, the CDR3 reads TGTGCCAGCAGTTCGGGTACCGTTCAGCCCCAGCATTTT. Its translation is CASSSGTVQPQHF.

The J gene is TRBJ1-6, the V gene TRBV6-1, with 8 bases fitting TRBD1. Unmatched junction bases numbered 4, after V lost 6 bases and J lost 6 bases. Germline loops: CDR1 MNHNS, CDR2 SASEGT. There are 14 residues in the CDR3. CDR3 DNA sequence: TGTGCCAGCAGGGACGGACAGGGTAATTCACCCCTCCACTTT. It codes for CASRDGQGNSPLHF.

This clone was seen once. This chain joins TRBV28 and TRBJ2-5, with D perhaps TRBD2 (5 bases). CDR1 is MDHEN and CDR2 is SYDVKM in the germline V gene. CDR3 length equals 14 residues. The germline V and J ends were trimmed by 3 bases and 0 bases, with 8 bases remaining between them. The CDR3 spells CASSFERYQETQYF. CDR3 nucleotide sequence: TGTGCCAGCAGTTTTGAGCGGTACCAAGAGACCCAGTACTTC.

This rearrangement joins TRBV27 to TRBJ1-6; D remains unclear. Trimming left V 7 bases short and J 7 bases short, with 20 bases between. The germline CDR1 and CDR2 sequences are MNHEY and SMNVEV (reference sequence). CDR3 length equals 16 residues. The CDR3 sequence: CASKGRPGMGNSPLHF. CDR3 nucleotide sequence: TGTGCCAGCAAGGGCAGGCCGGGGATGGGGAATTCACCCCTCCACTTT.

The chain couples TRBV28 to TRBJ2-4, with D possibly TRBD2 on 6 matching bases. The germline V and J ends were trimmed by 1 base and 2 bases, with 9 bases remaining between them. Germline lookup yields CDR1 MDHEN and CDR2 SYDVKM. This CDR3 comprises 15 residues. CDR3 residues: CASSLLEGPKNIQYF. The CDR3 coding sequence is TGTGCCAGCAGTTTATTGGAGGGACCCAAAAACATTCAGTACTTC.

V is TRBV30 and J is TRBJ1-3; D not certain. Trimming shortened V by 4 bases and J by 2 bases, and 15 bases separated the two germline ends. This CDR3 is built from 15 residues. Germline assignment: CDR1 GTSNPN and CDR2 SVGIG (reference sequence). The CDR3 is CAWMGSGKAGNTIYF. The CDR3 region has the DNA TGTGCCTGGATGGGTTCGGGGAAGGCTGGAAACACCATATATTTT. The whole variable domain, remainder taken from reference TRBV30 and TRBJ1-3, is SQTIHQWPATLVQPVGSPLSLECTVEGTSNPNLYWYRQAAGRGLQLLFYSVGIGQISSEVPQNLSASRPQDRQFILSSKKLLLSDSGFYLCAWMGSGKAGNTIYFGEGSWLTVV.

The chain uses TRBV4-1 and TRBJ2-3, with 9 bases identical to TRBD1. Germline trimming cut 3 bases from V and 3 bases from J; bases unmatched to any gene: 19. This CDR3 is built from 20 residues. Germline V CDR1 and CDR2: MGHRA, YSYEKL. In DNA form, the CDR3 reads TGCGCCAGCAGCCAGCTACCGACAGGGGGGATTCCAGGCGGGACAGATACGCAGTATTTT. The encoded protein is CASSQLPTGGIPGGTDTQYF.

The CDR3 loop reads CASSFAGLAGEAGELFF. The CDR3 DNA follows: TGTGCCAGCAGCTTCGCGGGACTAGCGGGGGAGGCCGGGGAGCTGTTTTTT. The chain employs TRBV5-6 and TRBJ2-2, with TRBD2 matching 14 bases. CDR3 size: 17 residues. V lost 2 bases, J lost 6 bases, and 6 bases stayed unmatched. CDR1 is SGHDT, CDR2 YYEEEE, per germline.

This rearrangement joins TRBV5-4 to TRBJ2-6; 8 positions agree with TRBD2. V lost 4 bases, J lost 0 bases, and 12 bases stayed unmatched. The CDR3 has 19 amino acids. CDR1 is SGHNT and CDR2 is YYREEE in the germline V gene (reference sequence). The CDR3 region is CASSLEPRGGGSGANVLTF. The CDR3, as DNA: TGTGCCAGCAGCCTAGAGCCCCGGGGGGGAGGCTCTGGGGCCAACGTCCTGACTTTC. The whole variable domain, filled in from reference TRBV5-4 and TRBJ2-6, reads ETGVTQSPTHLIKTRGQQVTLRCSSQSGHNTVSWYQQALGQGPQFIFQYYREEENGRGNFPPRFSGLQFPNYSSELNVNALELDDSALYLCASSLEPRGGGSGANVLTFGAGSRLTVL.

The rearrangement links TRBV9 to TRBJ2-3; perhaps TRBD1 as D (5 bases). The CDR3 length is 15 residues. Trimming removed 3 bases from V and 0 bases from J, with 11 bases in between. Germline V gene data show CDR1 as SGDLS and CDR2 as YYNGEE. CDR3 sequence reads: CASSGRTTSTDTQYF. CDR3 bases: TGTGCCAGCAGCGGCCGGACAACTAGCACAGATACGCAGTATTTT.

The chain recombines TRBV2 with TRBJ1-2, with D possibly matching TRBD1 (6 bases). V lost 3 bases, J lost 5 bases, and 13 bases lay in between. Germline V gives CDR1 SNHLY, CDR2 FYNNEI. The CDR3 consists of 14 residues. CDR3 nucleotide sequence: TGTGCCAGCAGTGACAGGGACATTCGGTATGGCTACACCTTC. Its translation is CASSDRDIRYGYTF.

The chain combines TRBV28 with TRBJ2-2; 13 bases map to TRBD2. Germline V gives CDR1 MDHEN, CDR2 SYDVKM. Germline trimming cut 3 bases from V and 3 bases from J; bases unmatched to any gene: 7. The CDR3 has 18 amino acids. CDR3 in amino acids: CASSLLTSGGSDTGELFF. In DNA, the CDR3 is TGTGCCAGCAGTTTGTTGACTAGCGGGGGGTCAGACACCGGGGAGCTGTTTTTT.

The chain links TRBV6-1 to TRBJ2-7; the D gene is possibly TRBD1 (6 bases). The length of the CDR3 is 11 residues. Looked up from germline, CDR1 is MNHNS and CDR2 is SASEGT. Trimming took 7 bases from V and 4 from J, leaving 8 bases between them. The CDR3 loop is CASTTGYEQYV. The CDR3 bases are TGTGCCAGCACCACAGGGTACGAGCAGTACGTC.

The CDR3 sequence is CASSDAHPRDIYGYTF. CDR3 bases: TGTGCCAGCAGTGACGCTCATCCCCGGGACATCTATGGCTACACCTTC. The chain has TRBV6-1 and TRBJ1-2; the D gene is possibly TRBD1 (6 bases). This CDR3 is 16 amino acids long. CDR1 is MNHNS, CDR2 SASEGT, per germline. V was clipped by 3 bases and J by 4 bases, with 18 bases between them.

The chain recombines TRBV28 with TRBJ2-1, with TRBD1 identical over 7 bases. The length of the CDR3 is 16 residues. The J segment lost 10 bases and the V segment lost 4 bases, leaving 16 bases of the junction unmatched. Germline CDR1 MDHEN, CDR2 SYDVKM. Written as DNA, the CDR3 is TGTGCCAGCAGTTCTTTCTCGGGACAGCCCCGGGACGAGCAGTTCTTC. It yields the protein CASSSFSGQPRDEQFF.

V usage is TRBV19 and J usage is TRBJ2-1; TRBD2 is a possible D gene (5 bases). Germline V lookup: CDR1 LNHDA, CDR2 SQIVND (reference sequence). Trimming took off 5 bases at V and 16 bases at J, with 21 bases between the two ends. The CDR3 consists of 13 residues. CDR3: CASSRETPTERFF. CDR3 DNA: TGTGCCAGTAGTCGGGAAACTCCGACGGAGCGATTCTTC.

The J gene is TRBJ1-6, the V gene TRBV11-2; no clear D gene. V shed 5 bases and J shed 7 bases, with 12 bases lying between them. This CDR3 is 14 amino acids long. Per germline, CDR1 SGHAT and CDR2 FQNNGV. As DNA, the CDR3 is TGTGCCAGCAGCCGAAGGGCGGGGAATTCACCCCTCCACTTT. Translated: CASSRRAGNSPLHF.

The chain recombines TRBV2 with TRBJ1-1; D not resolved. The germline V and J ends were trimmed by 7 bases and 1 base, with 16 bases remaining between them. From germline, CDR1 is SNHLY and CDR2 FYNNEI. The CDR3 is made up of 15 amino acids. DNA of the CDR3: TGTGCCAGCATACCCGCTCGGGTCACGAACACTGAAGCTTTCTTT. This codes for CASIPARVTNTEAFF.

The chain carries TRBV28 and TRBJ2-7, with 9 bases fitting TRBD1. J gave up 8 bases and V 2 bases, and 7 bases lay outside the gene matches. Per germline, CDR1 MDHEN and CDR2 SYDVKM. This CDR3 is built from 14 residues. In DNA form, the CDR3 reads TGTGCCAGCAGTTTACCTGGGACAGGGCTTCAGCAGTACGTC. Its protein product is CASSLPGTGLQQYV.

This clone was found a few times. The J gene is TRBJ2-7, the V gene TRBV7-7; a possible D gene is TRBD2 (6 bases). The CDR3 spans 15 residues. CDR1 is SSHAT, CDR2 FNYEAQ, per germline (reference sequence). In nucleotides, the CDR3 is TGTGCTAGCAGCTTAGATCCCGGAGGGACCTACGAGCAGTACGTC. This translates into CASSLDPGGTYEQYV.

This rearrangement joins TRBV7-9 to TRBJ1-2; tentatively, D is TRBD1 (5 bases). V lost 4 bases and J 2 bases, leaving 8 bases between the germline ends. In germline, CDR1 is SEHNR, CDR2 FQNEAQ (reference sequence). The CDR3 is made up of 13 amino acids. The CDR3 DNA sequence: TGTGCCAGCAGCTCAAGGACAAACTATGGCTACACCTTC. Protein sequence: CASSSRTNYGYTF.

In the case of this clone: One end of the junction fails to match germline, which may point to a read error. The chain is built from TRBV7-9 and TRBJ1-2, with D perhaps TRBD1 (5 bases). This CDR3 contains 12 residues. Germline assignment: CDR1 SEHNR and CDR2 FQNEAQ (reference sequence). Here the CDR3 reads CASSLPAGPCPF. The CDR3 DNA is TGTGCCAGCAGCTTACCTGCGGGGCCTTGCCCCTTC.

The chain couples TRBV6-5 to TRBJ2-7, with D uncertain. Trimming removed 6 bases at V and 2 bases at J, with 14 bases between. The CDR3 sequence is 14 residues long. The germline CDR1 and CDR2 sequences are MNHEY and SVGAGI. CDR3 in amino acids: CASRPNNRAYEQYV. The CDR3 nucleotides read TGTGCCAGCAGACCAAATAACAGAGCCTACGAGCAGTACGTC.

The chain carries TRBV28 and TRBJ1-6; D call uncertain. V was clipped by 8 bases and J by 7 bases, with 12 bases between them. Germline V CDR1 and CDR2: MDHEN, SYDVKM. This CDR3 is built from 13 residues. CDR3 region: CASEQDLNSPLHF. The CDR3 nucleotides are TGTGCCAGCGAGCAGGATTTGAATTCACCCCTCCACTTT.

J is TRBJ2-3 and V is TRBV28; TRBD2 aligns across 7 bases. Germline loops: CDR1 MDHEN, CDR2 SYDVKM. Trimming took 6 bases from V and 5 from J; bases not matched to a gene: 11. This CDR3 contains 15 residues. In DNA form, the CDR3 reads TGTGCCAGCAGCCCGCGGGGGAGGCGATTAGATACGCAGTATTTT. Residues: CASSPRGRRLDTQYF.

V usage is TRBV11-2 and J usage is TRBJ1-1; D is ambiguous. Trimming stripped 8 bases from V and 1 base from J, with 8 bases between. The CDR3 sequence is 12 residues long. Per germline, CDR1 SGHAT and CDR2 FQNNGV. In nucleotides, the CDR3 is TGTGCCAGCGGACGGGGGAACACTGAAGCTTTCTTT. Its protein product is CASGRGNTEAFF. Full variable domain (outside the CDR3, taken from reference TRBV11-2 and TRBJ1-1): EAGVAQSPRYKIIEKRQSVAFWCNPISGHATLYWYQQILGQGPKLLIQFQNNGVVDDSQLPKDRFSAERLKGVDSTLKIQPAKLEDSAVYLCASGRGNTEAFFGQGTRLTVV.

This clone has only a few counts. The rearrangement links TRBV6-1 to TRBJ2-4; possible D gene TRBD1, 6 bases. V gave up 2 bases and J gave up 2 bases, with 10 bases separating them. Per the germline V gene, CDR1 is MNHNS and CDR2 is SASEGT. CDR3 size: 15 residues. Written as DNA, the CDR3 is TGTGCCAGCAGTGAACAGGGGAGATCCAAAAACATTCAGTACTTC. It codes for CASSEQGRSKNIQYF.

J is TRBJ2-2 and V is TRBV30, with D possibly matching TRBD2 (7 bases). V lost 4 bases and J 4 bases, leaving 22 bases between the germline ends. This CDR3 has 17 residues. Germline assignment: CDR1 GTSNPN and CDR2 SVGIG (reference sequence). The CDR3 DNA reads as TGTGCCTGGAAGGGGGGGAAAGTTGACAGGACCACCGGGGAGCTGTTTTTT. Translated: CAWKGGKVDRTTGELFF.